The source of this T cell receptor (beta chain) is a study of human CD8 memory T cell subsets. Study-level findings and limits: Stem-like memory T cells and precursor exhausted T cells had repertoires that overlapped very little.

UMI-labeled 5' RACE was used to make TCR beta libraries. After re-calling the 5' RACE reads, TCRdb lists one entry per CDR3 protein, DNA absent. The repertoire table contains 6,700 or so distinct CDR3 sequences. The CDR3 sequence is 14 residues long. Germline CDR1 reads SQVTM; CDR2 reads ANQGSEA. Early memory CD8+ T cells that were CCR7+ PD-1+ TIGIT+ with exhausted-like traits constituted the TPEX cells. A note on this clonotype: Its antigen is still unknown.

This chain uses TRBV29-1 with TRBJ2-5; TCRdb's assignment of TRBD1 cannot be checked, as there is no DNA. The sequence came from a human donor in good health. Specimen: CD8+ T cells from PBMCs. CDR3 in amino acids: CSVGGAGPQETQYF.